These T cell receptor beta chains were read from a single sample in a study of beta chain features in type 1 diabetes. Profiled with immunoSEQ multiplex PCR; TCRdb holds only in-frame clones, not every one. Here the sample spans hundreds of thousands of clones, roughly an eighth being singletons. Sequenced sample: naive CD4+ T cells from blood. The origin of the receptors is a man aged 18 to 29 with type 1 diabetes. Each CDR3 is given with its conserved first and last residue. A D gene is named only where the DNA matches it firmly. Clone size is stated in some rows and not others, as once, few, many or a class when expanded.

D gene	J gene	V gene	clone size	CDR3 DNA	CDR3 protein
TRBD2	TRBJ2-3	TRBV7-9	few	TGTGCCAGCAGCCCTAGCGGGGGCACAGATACGCAGTATTTT	CASSPSGGTDTQYF
-	TRBJ1-2	TRBV29-1	few	TGCAGCGTTGTCAGGCGGGGGGCTAACTATGGCTACACCTTC	CSVVRRGANYGYTF
TRBD1	TRBJ2-7	TRBV29-1	few	TGCAGCGTTGCCAAGGACAGGAGCTCCTACGAGCAGTACTTC	CSVAKDRSSYEQYF
TRBD1	TRBJ1-2	TRBV14	-	TGTGCCAGCAGGACAGGGAATGGCTACACCTTC	CASRTGNGYTF
TRBD2	TRBJ2-5	TRBV5-1	-	TGCGCCAGCAGCTCAACCGGGACTAGCGGAGAGACCCAGTACTTC	CASSSTGTSGETQYF
TRBD1	TRBJ2-7	TRBV6-1	few	TGTGCCAGCAGTCTAGACAGGGTCGGCTACGAGCAGTACTTC	CASSLDRVGYEQYF
TRBD1	TRBJ1-5	TRBV30	few	TGTGCCTGGAGTGGGGGGACAGTGGATAGCAATCAGCCCCAGCATTTT	CAWSGGTVDSNQPQHF
-	TRBJ2-7	TRBV5-1	-	TGCGCCAGCAGTTATGGGGCGCCGGATGAGCAGTACTTC	CASSYGAPDEQYF
-	TRBJ2-2	TRBV19	-	TGTGCCAGTACCCTGGGGGTATGGACCGGGGAGCTGTTTTTT	CASTLGVWTGELFF
TRBD1	TRBJ1-4	TRBV2	-	TGTGCCAGCAGTAACCGGGACAGGGGGTCGAGTGAAAAACTGTTTTTT	CASSNRDRGSSEKLFF
-	TRBJ2-7	TRBV28	-	TGTGCCAGCAGTTTGGCGCCCTACGAGCAGTACTTC	CASSLAPYEQYF
-	TRBJ1-2	TRBV15	-	TGTGCCACCAGCACAAGGACGGGGAACTATGGCTACACCTTC	CATSTRTGNYGYTF
-	TRBJ1-1	TRBV30	few	TGTGCCTGGAGTCATCAAACTGAAGCTTTCTTT	CAWSHQTEAFF
-	TRBJ1-2	TRBV7-2	few	TGTGCCAGCAGCTTAGCGGGGGCAGAATTCTATGGCTACACCTTC	CASSLAGAEFYGYTF
-	TRBJ1-2	TRBV5-6	-	TGTGCCAGCAGCTTGGTACAGTTGAACTATGGCTACACCTTC	CASSLVQLNYGYTF
-	TRBJ2-3	TRBV30	-	TGTGCCTGGAGTCGCCCCCTAGATACGCAGTATTTT	CAWSRPLDTQYF
-	TRBJ1-6	TRBV2	-	TGTGCCAGCAGTGGACTGGACTCACCCCTCCACTTT	CASSGLDSPLHF
TRBD1	TRBJ2-1	TRBV6-1	few	TGTGCCAGCAGTGAAGACAGGGGCGGCTACAATGAGCAGTTCTTC	CASSEDRGGYNEQFF
TRBD1	TRBJ1-2	TRBV13	-	TGTGCCAGCAGCCCCGGGACAGGGGGGTTTTTCGGCTATGGCTACACCTTC	CASSPGTGGFFGYGYTF
-	TRBJ2-5	TRBV2	few	TGTGCCAGCAGTTTGACAGTTTCCGGAGAGACCCAGTACTTC	CASSLTVSGETQYF
-	TRBJ1-2	TRBV27	-	TGTGCCAGCAGTTTAAGCGGCTCGTATGGCTACACCTTC	CASSLSGSYGYTF
TRBD1	TRBJ1-6	TRBV4-1	-	TGCGCCAGCAGCCAAGGGTTAGGCAGGGGGAATTCACCCCTCCACTTT	CASSQGLGRGNSPLHF
-	TRBJ2-7	TRBV11-2	-	TGTGCCAGCAGCTCCACGGGACTCTACGAGCAGTACTTC	CASSSTGLYEQYF
-	TRBJ1-2	TRBV11-2	-	TGTGCCAGCAGCTCACGTCGGGGAGGCTACACCTTC	CASSSRRGGYTF
-	TRBJ1-2	TRBV7-9	-	TGTGCCAGCAGCACAGGGACTAACTATGGCTACACCTTC	CASSTGTNYGYTF
-	TRBJ2-3	TRBV7-9	few	TGTGCCAGCAGGGCGGGGGCCCCGGGAGATACGCAGTATTTT	CASRAGAPGDTQYF
-	TRBJ2-7	TRBV4-1	-	TGCGCCAGCAGCCAGAGGGGGGCTGGCGAGCAGTACTTC	CASSQRGAGEQYF
TRBD2	TRBJ2-3	TRBV10-3	-	TGTGCCATCACGGGGGGGGCCACAGATACGCAGTATTTT	CAITGGATDTQYF
TRBD2	TRBJ2-7	TRBV28	few	TGTGCCAGCAGTTTATTTGCGGGGGCCTACGAGCAGTACTTC	CASSLFAGAYEQYF
-	TRBJ2-1	TRBV2	-	TGTGCCAGCAGTTATATGCCGGGCCCTACACGGGCTGAGCAGTTCTTC	CASSYMPGPTRAEQFF
-	TRBJ2-2	TRBV19	-	TGTGCCAGTAGACCCGGGACCACGAACACCGGGGAGCTGTTTTTT	CASRPGTTNTGELFF
TRBD1	TRBJ2-7	TRBV5-1	-	TGCGCCAGCAGGCCGGGACAGGACTCCTACGAGCAGTACTTC	CASRPGQDSYEQYF
-	TRBJ2-7	TRBV10-3	-	TGTGCCATCAGTGAGATGGAGGGCTACGAGCAGTACTTC	CAISEMEGYEQYF
-	TRBJ1-2	TRBV30	-	TGTGCCTCGAACAGGGCGTATGGCTACACCTTC	CASNRAYGYTF
-	TRBJ1-1	TRBV5-1	few	TGCGCCAGCAGCTTGGGACCCCTGAACACTGAAGCTTTCTTT	CASSLGPLNTEAFF
-	TRBJ2-1	TRBV30	few	TGTGCCTGGTCCATACCCCAGCACTTTTACAATGAGCAGTTCTTC	CAWSIPQHFYNEQFF
-	TRBJ2-1	TRBV30	-	TGTGCCTGGAGCCCAGGGGAGTCTCCGCAGTTCTTC	CAWSPGESPQFF
-	TRBJ2-3	TRBV19	few	TGTGCCAGTAGTATTTCCAGGTACAGCACAGATACGCAGTATTTT	CASSISRYSTDTQYF
TRBD1	TRBJ2-5	TRBV6-4	few	TGTGCCAGCAGTTCTACAGGGGGAGAGACCCAGTACTTC	CASSSTGGETQYF
-	TRBJ2-7	TRBV6-5	-	TGTGCCAGCAGTTACTCGGGCAGCGGAGGGTCCTACGAGCAGTACTTC	CASSYSGSGGSYEQYF
-	TRBJ2-3	TRBV18	few	TGTGCCAGCTCGCCTTCCGGGGGAGATACGCAGTATTTT	CASSPSGGDTQYF
-	TRBJ2-5	TRBV9	few	TGTGCCAGCAGCGGGGGACATCTCCGGGAGACCCAGTACTTC	CASSGGHLRETQYF
-	TRBJ2-3	TRBV5-6	-	TGTGCCAGCAGCTTAGAAGGGCACCCCGCCTTTCCGCAGTATTTT	CASSLEGHPAFPQYF
TRBD1	TRBJ2-7	TRBV9	-	TGTGCCAGCAGCGTAGACCAGGGACAGCGGTCCTACGAGCAGTACTTC	CASSVDQGQRSYEQYF
-	TRBJ1-1	TRBV6-5	-	TGTGCCAGCAGCTCCACAGGGCGAGGAGCTTTCTTT	CASSSTGRGAFF
-	TRBJ2-5	TRBV6-5	-	TGTGCCAGCAGGAGGTGGGTGCCAGGCCAAGAGACCCAGTACTTC	CASRRWVPGQETQYF